Presented here are 28 T cell receptor beta chains from one specimen sequenced in a study of OX40 agonist ivuxolimab in advanced cancers. The method was the immunoSEQ multiplex PCR assay. TCRdb took this table from immuneACCESS and kept in-frame rearrangements with V and J called. Such tables lack part of the clones; where checked against another copy, unresolved V genes explain under half of the gap, and the rest is unexplained. Present in this sample are 20,000 to 25,000 clones, roughly 79% of which were seen just once. Together, the top ten hold roughly 13% of the sample. The specimen was CD4+ or CD8+ T cells sorted from blood, collected in a trial of the OX40 agonist ivuxolimab. These receptor sequences come from an adult with an advanced solid tumor such as melanoma, head and neck, liver or kidney cancer.

The chain uses TRBV6-5 and TRBJ2-3; 8 bases are shared with TRBD2. J gave up 6 bases and V 6 bases, and 11 bases lay outside the gene matches. From germline, CDR1 is MNHEY and CDR2 SVGAGI. The CDR3 totals 15 residues. The CDR3: CASSRGGAVEDTQYF. In nucleotides, the CDR3 is TGTGCCAGCAGCCGGGGGGGGGCAGTCGAGGATACGCAGTATTTT.

The chain couples TRBV27 to TRBJ1-2; D might be TRBD1 (6 bases). Trimming left V 5 bases short and J 4 bases short, with 17 bases between. The CDR3 covers 15 residues. Looked up from germline, CDR1 is MNHEY and CDR2 is SMNVEV (reference sequence). DNA for the CDR3: TGTGCCAGCAGTCCGTCGACAGGTTCCTCCTATGGCTACACCTTC. It encodes CASSPSTGSSYGYTF.

This chain joins TRBV11-2 and TRBJ2-5, with TRBD2 matching over 7 bases. The length of the CDR3 is 13 residues. Germline V CDR1 and CDR2: SGHAT, FQNNGV. The trim removed 5 bases at V and 11 bases at J, leaving 11 bases unmatched. The CDR3 DNA reads TGTGCCAGCAGCGAAGCGGGGTTGGAGGTGCAGTACTTC. Translating gives CASSEAGLEVQYF.

V is TRBV30 and J is TRBJ1-2, with D unresolved. The CDR3 is 14 amino acids. Germline CDR1 GTSNPN, CDR2 SVGIG (reference sequence). The V gene lost 2 bases and the J gene lost 1 base, with 11 bases spanning the gap. The CDR3 nucleotides read TGTGCCTGGAGTCTTCATCCCAATAACTATGGCTACACCTTC. This codes for CAWSLHPNNYGYTF.

This clone has only one observation. The chain employs TRBV5-1 and TRBJ2-2, with D perhaps assigned TRBD1 or TRBD2 (6 bases each). V lost 0 bases to trimming and J lost 7 bases, with 10 bases between them. This CDR3 region has 14 residues. Looked up from germline, CDR1 is SGHRS and CDR2 is YFSETQ. In nucleotides, the CDR3 is TGCGCCAGCAGCTTGGTCGGGGGCAGCGGGGAGCTGTTTTTT. Translated, it gives CASSLVGGSGELFF.

This clone came up a few times. The rearrangement uses TRBV10-2 and TRBJ1-6; D uncertain. Trimming removed 5 bases from V and 7 bases from J, with 18 bases in between. Germline V gene sequence: CDR1 WSHSY, CDR2 SAAADI. CDR3 size: 16 residues. The CDR3 loop reads CASSFSFDGRNSPLHF. In DNA, the CDR3 is TGCGCCAGCAGTTTTTCTTTCGACGGACGAAATTCACCCCTCCACTTT.

This rearrangement joins TRBV4-1 to TRBJ1-2; D call uncertain. Trimming cost V 1 base and J 3 bases, with 6 bases left between them. From germline, CDR1 is MGHRA and CDR2 YSYEKL. The CDR3 loop spans 13 amino acids. The CDR3 nucleotides are TGCGCCAGCAGCCAAGGGGATTACTATGGCTACACCTTC. Translating it yields CASSQGDYYGYTF.

This chain joins TRBV6-9 and TRBJ1-2, with D possibly TRBD1 on 6 matching bases. The CDR3 covers 14 residues. Trimming pared 4 bases from V and 4 bases from J, leaving 13 bases between. Germline loops: CDR1 MNHGY, CDR2 SVAAGI. Here the CDR3 reads CASSSGHNPYGYTF. The DNA of the CDR3 is TGTGCCAGCAGTTCGGGACACAATCCCTATGGCTACACCTTC.

This clone was detected a few times. The chain combines TRBV4-2 with TRBJ2-5, with 13 bases identical to TRBD2. This CDR3 region has 18 residues. The trim removed 4 bases at V and 1 base at J, leaving 9 bases unmatched. The germline V gene encodes CDR1 LGHNA and CDR2 YNFKEQ. The CDR3 DNA reads TGTGCCAGCAGCCCAGGACTAGCGGGGGTTTCCTTCCAAGAGACCCAGTACTTC. It yields the protein CASSPGLAGVSFQETQYF.

The chain joins TRBV7-7 to TRBJ1-3, with TRBD1 identical over 7 bases. Germline CDR1 reads SSHAT; CDR2 reads FNYEAQ (reference sequence). V shed 5 bases, J shed 4 bases, and the junction held 8 bases outside the gene matches. The CDR3 sequence is 15 residues long. DNA for the CDR3: TGTGCCAGCAGCCATAGGACAGGACTCGGAAACACCATATATTTT. Translating it yields CASSHRTGLGNTIYF.

The chain links TRBV19 to TRBJ2-3, with 11 bases fitting TRBD1. Germline values: CDR1 LNHDA, CDR2 SQIVND (reference sequence). CDR3 length: 15 residues. The ends lost 8 bases at V and 1 base at J; junction bases unmatched: 5. The CDR3 region is CASGTGQGGTDTQYF. The CDR3 bases are TGTGCCAGTGGGACGGGACAGGGGGGCACAGATACGCAGTATTTT.

V is TRBV5-6 and J is TRBJ1-2; 7 nucleotides agree with TRBD1. The CDR3 has 13 residues. V was pared by 4 bases and J by 3 bases, with 3 bases of the junction left unmatched. Germline V lookup: CDR1 SGHDT, CDR2 YYEEEE. In nucleotides, the CDR3 is TGTGCCAGCAGCACCGGGACAGACTATGGCTACACCTTC. Its translation: CASSTGTDYGYTF.

The chain couples TRBV9 to TRBJ1-1, with D uncertain. The CDR3 is made up of 13 amino acids. Germline CDR1 SGDLS, CDR2 YYNGEE. V was pared by 4 bases and J by 5 bases, with 12 bases between. Written as DNA, the CDR3 is TGTGCCAGCAGCTCCAGCTCGAGAACTGAAGCTTTCTTT. Translated, it gives CASSSSSRTEAFF.

V usage is TRBV30 and J usage is TRBJ1-5; 7 bases line up with TRBD1. Germline CDR1 GTSNPN, CDR2 SVGIG (reference sequence). The CDR3 contains 16 residues. The V gene end was trimmed by 4 bases and the J gene end by 0 bases; junction bases not matched to a gene: 9. This CDR3 is CAWTPGQKHSNQPQHF. CDR3 in DNA: TGTGCCTGGACTCCGGGACAGAAACATAGCAATCAGCCCCAGCATTTT.

The chain uses TRBV9 and TRBJ2-1, with D perhaps TRBD2 (5 bases). The CDR3 sequence is 12 residues long. V gave up 6 bases and J gave up 8 bases, with 12 bases separating them. Germline V gene sequence: CDR1 SGDLS, CDR2 YYNGEE. Written as DNA, the CDR3 is TGTGCCAGCACCACCTGGGGAGATGAGCAGTTCTTC. Translating gives CASTTWGDEQFF.

V is TRBV21-1 and J is TRBJ1-2. TRBV21-1 constitutes a pseudogene. The CDR3 is made up of 11 amino acids. CDR3: CASSKGVPDTF. CDR3 coding DNA: TGTGCCAGCAGCAAAGGGGTTCCGGACACCTTC.

The chain employs TRBV28 and TRBJ1-1; the D is unclear. Germline lookup yields CDR1 MDHEN and CDR2 SYDVKM. This CDR3 spans 14 amino acids. Trimming left V 4 bases short and J 1 base short, with 10 bases between. The CDR3 loop reads CASSSTSRNTEAFF. The CDR3 nucleotides are TGTGCCAGCAGTTCGACATCCAGGAACACTGAAGCTTTCTTT.

The chain employs TRBV19 and TRBJ2-2, with D uncertain. From germline, CDR1 is LNHDA and CDR2 SQIVND (reference sequence). With 3 bases removed from V and 5 bases from J, the gap between germline ends came to 10 bases. This CDR3 region has 14 residues. The CDR3: CASSIMVTTGELFF. CDR3 coding DNA: TGTGCCAGTAGTATTATGGTAACAACCGGGGAGCTGTTTTTT.

The chain links TRBV19 to TRBJ1-3, with D hard to call. The CDR3 runs to 14 residues. Trimming stripped 3 bases from V and 4 bases from J, with 10 bases between. Per the germline V gene, CDR1 is LNHDA and CDR2 is SQIVND (reference sequence). The CDR3 spells CASSIGVLGNTIYF. For the CDR3, the DNA is TGTGCCAGTAGTATCGGGGTCTTAGGAAACACCATATATTTT.

V usage is TRBV2 and J usage is TRBJ1-6; tentatively, D is TRBD1 (5 bases). V gave up 6 bases and J gave up 9 bases, with 15 bases separating them. The CDR3 is made up of 14 amino acids. CDR1 is SNHLY, CDR2 FYNNEI, per germline. The CDR3 region is CASRWGTLSSPLHF. In DNA form, the CDR3 reads TGTGCCAGCAGGTGGGGGACTCTGTCTTCACCCCTCCACTTT.

The V gene is TRBV7-9, the J gene TRBJ2-1; no definite D call. The V end was cut by 0 bases, the J end by 0 bases, with 6 bases between. The CDR3 length is 15 residues. The germline CDR1 and CDR2 sequences are SEHNR and FQNEAQ (reference sequence). The CDR3 DNA is TGTGCCAGCAGCTTAGCGGATAGCTCCTACAATGAGCAGTTCTTC. It yields the protein CASSLADSSYNEQFF. Filled out from reference TRBV7-9 and TRBJ2-1, the complete variable domain reads DTGVSQNPRHKITKRGQNVTFRCDPISEHNRLYWYRQTLGQGPEFLTYFQNEAQLEKSRLLSDRFSAERPKGSFSTLEIQRTEQGDSAMYLCASSLADSSYNEQFFGPGTRLTVL.

The V and J genes are TRBV29-1 and TRBJ2-4, with 7 bases matching TRBD1. Germline-derived CDR1 and CDR2 are SQVTM and ANQGSEA. This CDR3 is built from 15 residues. The junction had 10 bases not matched to a gene; V was cut back by 7 bases and J by 1 base. CDR3 coding DNA: TGCAGCGGTAACAGGGGTTCCCTGGCCAAAAACATTCAGTACTTC. As protein: CSGNRGSLAKNIQYF.

The chain combines TRBV5-1 with TRBJ1-2; maybe TRBD1 (6 bases). Trimming removed 2 bases from V and 4 bases from J, with 18 bases in between. The germline gives CDR1 SGHRS, CDR2 YFSETQ. This CDR3 has 16 amino acids. CDR3 sequence (DNA): TGCGCCAGCAGCTTAGTATGGACAGCTGCCCTCTATGGCTACACCTTC. It translates to CASSLVWTAALYGYTF.

The count of this clone is one. One end of the junction does not line up with germline, which may come from a read error. The V and J genes are TRBV19 and TRBJ2-5; 8 bases map to TRBD1. Germline lookup yields CDR1 LNHDA and CDR2 SQIVND (reference sequence). This CDR3 spans 15 amino acids. The CDR3 loop reads CASSISGQGQGTQYF. CDR3 nucleotide sequence: TGTGCCAGTAGTATTAGCGGACAGGGCCAAGGGACCCAGTACTTC.

The rearrangement joins TRBV7-2 to TRBJ1-1; D gene ambiguous. This CDR3 comprises 13 residues. V was pared by 0 bases and J by 3 bases, with 5 bases between. CDR1 is SGHTA and CDR2 is FQGNSA in the germline V gene. CDR3 nucleotide sequence: TGTGCCAGCAGCTTAGCGACATACACTGAAGCTTTCTTT. Protein: CASSLATYTEAFF. The whole variable domain, filled in from reference TRBV7-2 and TRBJ1-1, reads GAGVSQSPSNKVTEKGKDVELRCDPISGHTALYWYRQSLGQGLEFLIYFQGNSAPDKSGLPSDRFSAERTGGSVSTLTIQRTQQEDSAVYLCASSLATYTEAFFGQGTRLTVV.

The chain has TRBV10-1 and TRBJ1-1; D is unresolved. Trimming took off 4 bases at V and 0 bases at J, with 6 bases between the two ends. The CDR3 length is 13 residues. CDR1 is WNHNN and CDR2 is SYGVQD in the germline V gene (reference sequence). The CDR3 DNA sequence: TGCGCCAGCAGTGTCAGAATGAACACTGAAGCTTTCTTT. Its protein product is CASSVRMNTEAFF.

In its sample, this clone was seen a few times. The chain joins TRBV29-1 to TRBJ1-2, with D possibly TRBD1 on 6 matching bases. Trimming took 7 bases from V and 3 from J, leaving 15 bases between them. Germline lookup yields CDR1 SQVTM and CDR2 ANQGSEA. This CDR3 spans 13 amino acids. The CDR3 DNA reads as TGCAGCGCTAAGGGGGGGGAGGACTATGGCTACACCTTC. Amino acids: CSAKGGEDYGYTF.

The CDR3 is CASSSGTKYGYTF. The CDR3 nucleotides read TGTGCCAGCAGTTCCGGGACAAAATATGGCTACACCTTC. The chain combines TRBV5-4 with TRBJ1-2; possible D gene TRBD1, 6 bases. The CDR3 is made up of 13 amino acids. Trimming removed 5 bases from V and 5 bases from J, with 13 bases in between. Germline lookup yields CDR1 SGHNT and CDR2 YYREEE (reference sequence).